These 14 T cell receptor beta chains came from one sample sequenced in a study of read filtering for tumor transcriptome and immune sequencing. From roughly 390 ng of RNA, a library with molecular barcoded alpha/delta and beta/gamma adaptors was made. TCRdb independently ran MiXCR on the reads; one entry per CDR3 protein. The sample shows about 15,000 distinct CDR3 sequences, about 20% of them seen only once. What was sequenced was a population of CD138-negative cells sorted from bone marrow. All receptors derive from a donor aged 40 or over with multiple myeloma.

To note about this clonotype: A much bigger clone sits one base away, suggesting this may be a read error. The J gene is TRBJ2-7, the V gene TRBV19; a weak D match, TRBD2 (6 bases). Germline CDR1 and CDR2: LNHDA and SQIVND (reference sequence). The CDR3 contains 15 residues. This chain's CDR3 is CASSIRLVSPYEQHF. CDR3 sequence (DNA): TGTGCCAGTAGTATCCGACTAGTATCTCCCTACGAGCAGCACTTC.

This clonotype has only a few counts. V gene TRBV9 combines with J gene TRBJ2-3; D unresolved. The germline V gene encodes CDR1 SGDLS and CDR2 YYNGEE. The CDR3 is 18 residues long. With 1 base removed from V and 5 bases from J, the gap between germline ends came to 23 bases. CDR3 residues: CASSVNPRSIKLGDTQYF. The CDR3 DNA is TGTGCCAGCAGCGTAAACCCACGCTCGATCAAATTGGGAGATACGCAGTATTTT.

Remarks on this clonotype: This CDR3 fails to terminate in the conserved phenylalanine or tryptophan, so it likely reflects a read error. The DNA is omitted, as the CDR3 cannot be located on it reliably, and the CDR3 follows TCRdb's listing. CDR3: CASSEFVRVDSEPFI. This rearrangement joins TRBV2 to TRBJ1-1. The CDR3 has 15 residues if both end residues are counted. Germline V gene lookup returns CDR1 SNHLY and CDR2 FYNNEI.

Of note for this clonotype: A much larger clone lies a single base off, so this may be a read error. This chain joins TRBV10-3 and TRBJ2-1; 10 bases align to TRBD2. V lost 8 bases, J lost 6 bases, and 10 bases stayed unmatched. This CDR3 has 15 amino acids. Germline V gene lookup returns CDR1 ENHRY and CDR2 SYGVKD. The CDR3 nucleotides are TGTGCCATCGCAGCCCTTCGGACTAGCGGCAATGAGCAGTTCTTC. It is translated as CAIAALRTSGNEQFF.

A note on this clonotype: Possible read error: a much larger clone is one base away. The rearrangement links TRBV6-1 to TRBJ2-5; possibly TRBD2 for D (5 bases). Germline V gene data show CDR1 as MNHNS and CDR2 as SASEGT. The V gene lost 8 bases and the J gene lost 7 bases, with 23 bases spanning the gap. The CDR3 spans 15 residues. The CDR3 spells CASPEKGGLPGTQYF. CDR3 coding DNA: TGTGCCAGCCCTGAAAAGGGCGGGCTACCTGGGACCCAGTACTTC.

This clonotype was detected ten times or more. The chain links TRBV29-1 to TRBJ1-5; D perhaps matches TRBD1 (5 bases). Germline V gene lookup returns CDR1 SQVTM and CDR2 ANQGSEA. V lost 5 bases and J 2 bases, leaving 10 bases between the germline ends. The CDR3 totals 13 residues. CDR3 loop: CSVSGSGNQPQHF. The CDR3 nucleotides are TGCAGCGTTTCAGGGTCGGGCAATCAGCCCCAGCATTTT.

V and J are TRBV7-9 and TRBJ2-1; TRBD1 or TRBD2 may be the D gene (5 bases each). CDR1 and CDR2 from the germline V gene are SEHNR and FQNEAQ (reference sequence). Trimming pared 2 bases from V and 5 bases from J, leaving 10 bases between. This CDR3 is built from 14 residues. The CDR3 loop reads CASSLMRDDNEQFF. The CDR3 bases are TGTGCCAGCAGCTTAATGAGGGACGACAATGAGCAGTTCTTC.

The chain couples TRBV9 to TRBJ1-1, with no clear D. This CDR3 is built from 14 residues. Germline assignment: CDR1 SGDLS and CDR2 YYNGEE. The V end lost 4 bases, the J end lost 6 bases, and 16 bases lay between the germline ends. The CDR3 loop is CASSLSSSWAEAFF. Here the CDR3 DNA reads TGTGCCAGCAGCCTGTCTAGTAGCTGGGCTGAAGCTTTCTTT. Drawing the rest from reference TRBV9 and TRBJ1-1, the complete variable domain is DSGVTQTPKHLITATGQRVTLRCSPRSGDLSVYWYQQSLDQGLQFLIQYYNGEERAKGNILERFSAQQFPDLHSELNLSSLELGDSALYFCASSLSSSWAEAFFGQGTRLTVV.

There are a few counts of this clonotype. For the CDR3, the DNA is TGTGCCAGCAGTCGAGATAGAGGGCGATTTACTGAAGCTTTCTTT. It encodes CASSRDRGRFTEAFF. The chain couples TRBV27 to TRBJ1-1; D gene unclear. Germline CDR1 MNHEY, CDR2 SMNVEV (reference sequence). V gave up 5 bases and J gave up 5 bases, with 18 bases separating them. The CDR3 consists of 15 residues.

The table lists this clonotype with many counts. This rearrangement joins TRBV30 to TRBJ1-4; D ambiguous. Trimming took 8 bases from V and 10 from J, leaving 20 bases between them. This CDR3 has 13 amino acids. Germline assignment: CDR1 GTSNPN and CDR2 SVGIG (reference sequence). CDR3 sequence reads: CAGLERGFGKLFF. The CDR3, as DNA: TGTGCCGGGTTGGAGCGTGGGTTCGGAAAACTGTTTTTT.

Of note for this clonotype: A read error may explain this, as a much larger clone is one base away. The chain couples TRBV11-2 to TRBJ2-1, with D unresolved. The CDR3 is 12 amino acids. Looked up from germline, CDR1 is SGHAT and CDR2 is FQNNGV. Between the trimmed V and J ends, which lost 3 bases and 5 bases, there was a span of 5 bases. In DNA form, the CDR3 reads TGTGCCAGCAGCTTTCCGGACAATGAGCAGTTCTTC. Translating it yields CASSFPDNEQFF.

In the case of this clonotype: This may arise from a read error, as a much more abundant clone is one base away. Since no conserved phenylalanine or tryptophan closes the CDR3, a read error is the likely cause. The chain links TRBV12-3 or TRBV12-4 to TRBJ1-2, with D unclear. V was clipped by 5 bases and J by 2 bases, with 15 bases between them. The CDR3 has 15 residues. In DNA form, the CDR3 reads TGTGCCAGCAGTCCAACGGCCCTAGAGAACTATGGCTACACCCTC. Protein: CASSPTALENYGYTL.

Here the CDR3 DNA reads TGCGCCAGCCGAACCGGCCTAGCGGGAGTAGGGCAGTACTTC. Translated: CASRTGLAGVGQYF. The gene calls are TRBV10-2 and TRBJ2-7, with 10 bases identical to TRBD2. In germline, CDR1 is WSHSY, CDR2 SAAADI. The CDR3 is 14 amino acids. V dropped 8 bases and J dropped 9; count of bases not matched to a gene: 13.

At least ten counts were recorded for this clonotype. The V and J genes are TRBV7-3 and TRBJ2-1, with 10 bases fitting TRBD2. Looked up from germline, CDR1 is SGHTA and CDR2 is FQGTGA. The CDR3 extends over 17 amino acids. The V segment lost 2 bases and the J segment 7 bases; nucleotides outside the gene matches: 11. The chain's CDR3 is CASSLQPPGLASNEQFF. The CDR3 bases are TGTGCCAGCAGCTTACAACCGCCGGGACTAGCGAGTAATGAGCAGTTCTTC.